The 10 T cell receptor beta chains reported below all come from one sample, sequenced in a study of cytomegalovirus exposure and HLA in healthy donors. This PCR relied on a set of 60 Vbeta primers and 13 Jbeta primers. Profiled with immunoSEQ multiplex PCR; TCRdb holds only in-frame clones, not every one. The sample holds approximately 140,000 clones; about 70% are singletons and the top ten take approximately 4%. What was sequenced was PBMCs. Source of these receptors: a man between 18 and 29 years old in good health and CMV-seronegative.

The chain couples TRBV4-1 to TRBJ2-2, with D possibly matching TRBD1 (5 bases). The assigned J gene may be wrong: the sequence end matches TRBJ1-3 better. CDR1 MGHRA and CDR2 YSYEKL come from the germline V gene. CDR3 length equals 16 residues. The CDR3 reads CASSQDWTLSGNTIYF. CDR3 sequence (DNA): TGCGCCAGCAGCCAAGATTGGACACTATCTGGAAACACCATATATTTT.

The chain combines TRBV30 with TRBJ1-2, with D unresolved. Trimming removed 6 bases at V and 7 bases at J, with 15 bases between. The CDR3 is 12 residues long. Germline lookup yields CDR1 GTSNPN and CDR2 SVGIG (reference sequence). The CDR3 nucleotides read TGTGCCTGCACACTACCCGGTGGTGGCTACACCTTC. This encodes CACTLPGGGYTF.

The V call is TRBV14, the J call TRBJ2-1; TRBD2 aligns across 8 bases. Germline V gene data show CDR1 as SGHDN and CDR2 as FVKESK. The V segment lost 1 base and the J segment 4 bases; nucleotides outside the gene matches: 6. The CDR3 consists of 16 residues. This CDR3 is CASSQGLAGQYNEQFF. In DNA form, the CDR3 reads TGTGCCAGCAGCCAAGGATTAGCGGGGCAATACAATGAGCAGTTCTTC.

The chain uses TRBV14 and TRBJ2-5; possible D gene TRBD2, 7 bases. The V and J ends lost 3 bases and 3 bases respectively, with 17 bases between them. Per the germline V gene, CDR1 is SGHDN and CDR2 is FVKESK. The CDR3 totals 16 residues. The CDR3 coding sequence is TGTGCCAGCAGCCATGGTATCGGGGGGCGGGAAGAGACCCAGTACTTC. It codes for CASSHGIGGREETQYF.

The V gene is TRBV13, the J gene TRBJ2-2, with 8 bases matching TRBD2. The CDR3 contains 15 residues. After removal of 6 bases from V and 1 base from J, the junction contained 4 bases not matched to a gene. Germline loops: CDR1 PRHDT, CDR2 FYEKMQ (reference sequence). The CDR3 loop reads CASRLGTRNTGELFF. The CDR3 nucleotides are TGTGCCAGCAGGCTCGGGACTAGGAACACCGGGGAGCTGTTTTTT.

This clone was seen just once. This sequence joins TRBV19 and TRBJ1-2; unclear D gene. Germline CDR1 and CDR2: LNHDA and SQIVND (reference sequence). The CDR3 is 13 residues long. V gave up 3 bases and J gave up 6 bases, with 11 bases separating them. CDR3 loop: CASSILGSDGYTF. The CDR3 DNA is TGTGCCAGTAGTATCTTAGGGAGCGATGGCTACACCTTC.

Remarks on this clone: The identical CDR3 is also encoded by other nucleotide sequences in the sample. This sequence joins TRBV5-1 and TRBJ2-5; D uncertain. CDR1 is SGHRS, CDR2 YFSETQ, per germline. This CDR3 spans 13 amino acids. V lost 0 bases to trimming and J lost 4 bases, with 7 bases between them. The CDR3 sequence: CASSLEPGETQYF. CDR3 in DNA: TGCGCCAGCAGCTTGGAACCCGGAGAGACCCAGTACTTC.

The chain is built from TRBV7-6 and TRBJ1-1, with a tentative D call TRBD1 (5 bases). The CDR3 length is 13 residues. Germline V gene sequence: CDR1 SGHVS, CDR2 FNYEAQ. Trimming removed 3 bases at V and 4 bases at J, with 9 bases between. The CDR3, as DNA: TGTGCCAGCAGCTTGACGCAGGGCACTGAAGCTTTCTTT. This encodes CASSLTQGTEAFF.

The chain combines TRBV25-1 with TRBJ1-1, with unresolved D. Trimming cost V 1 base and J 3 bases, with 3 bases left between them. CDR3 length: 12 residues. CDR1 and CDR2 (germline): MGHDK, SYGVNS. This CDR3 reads CASSELDTEAFF. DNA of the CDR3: TGTGCCAGCAGTGAATTAGACACTGAAGCTTTCTTT. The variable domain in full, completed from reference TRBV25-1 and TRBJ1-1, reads EADIYQTPRYLVIGTGKKITLECSQTMGHDKMYWYQQDPGMELHLIHYSYGVNSTEKGDLSSESTVSRIRTEHFPLTLESARPSHTSQYLCASSELDTEAFFGQGTRLTVV.

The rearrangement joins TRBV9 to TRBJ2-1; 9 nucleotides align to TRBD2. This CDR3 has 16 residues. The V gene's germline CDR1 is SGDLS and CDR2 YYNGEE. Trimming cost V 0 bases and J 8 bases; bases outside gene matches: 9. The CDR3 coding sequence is TGTGCCAGCAGCGTAGGGGTTAGCGGGAGTTCCTATGAGCAGTTCTTC. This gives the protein CASSVGVSGSSYEQFF.